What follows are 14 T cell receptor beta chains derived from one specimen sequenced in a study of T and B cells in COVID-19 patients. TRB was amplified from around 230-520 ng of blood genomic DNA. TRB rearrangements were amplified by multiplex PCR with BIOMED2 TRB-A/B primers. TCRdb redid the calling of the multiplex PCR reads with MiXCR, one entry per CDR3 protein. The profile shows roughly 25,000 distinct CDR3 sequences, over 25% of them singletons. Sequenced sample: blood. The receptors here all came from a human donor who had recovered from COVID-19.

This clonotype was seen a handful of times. The CDR3 sequence: CASSLGQGTQPQHF. CDR3 sequence (DNA): TGTGCCAGCAGTTTGGGACAGGGAACTCAGCCCCAGCATTTT. The V gene is TRBV27, the J gene TRBJ1-5, with TRBD1 identical over 9 bases. Per the germline V gene, CDR1 is MNHEY and CDR2 is SMNVEV (reference sequence). V lost 3 bases and J lost 6; bases outside the gene matches: 3. This CDR3 contains 14 residues.

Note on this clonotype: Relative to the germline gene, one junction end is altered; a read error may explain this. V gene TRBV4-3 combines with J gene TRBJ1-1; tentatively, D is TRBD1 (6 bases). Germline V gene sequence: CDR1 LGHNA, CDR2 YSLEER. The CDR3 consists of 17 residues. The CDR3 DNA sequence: TGTGCCAGCAGCCAAGAAGGGGGATCTGTGATTCGTACTGAAGCTTTCTTT. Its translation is CASSQEGGSVIRTEAFF.

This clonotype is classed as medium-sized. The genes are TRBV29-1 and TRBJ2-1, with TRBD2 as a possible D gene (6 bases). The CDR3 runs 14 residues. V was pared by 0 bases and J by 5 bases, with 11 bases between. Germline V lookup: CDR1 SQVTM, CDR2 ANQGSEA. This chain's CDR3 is CSVEDKTRNNEQFF. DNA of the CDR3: TGCAGCGTTGAAGATAAGACTAGAAACAATGAGCAGTTCTTC.

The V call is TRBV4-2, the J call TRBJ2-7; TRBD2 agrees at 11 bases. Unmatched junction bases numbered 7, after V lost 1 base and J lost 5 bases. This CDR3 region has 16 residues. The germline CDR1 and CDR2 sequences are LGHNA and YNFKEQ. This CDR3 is CASSQGLAGGTHEQYF. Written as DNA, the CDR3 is TGTGCCAGCAGCCAAGGCCTAGCGGGAGGCACCCACGAGCAGTACTTC.

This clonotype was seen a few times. The CDR3: CARSLRRLGYYTGELFF. CDR3 DNA sequence: TGTGCCAGAAGCTTGAGGAGACTCGGATATTACACCGGGGAGCTGTTTTTT. This chain links TRBV5-3 with TRBJ2-2; D ambiguous. TRBV5-3 is labeled an ORF, and its function is uncertain. The CDR3 spans 17 residues. V was clipped by 1 base and J by 3 bases, with 16 bases between them.

The CDR3 DNA sequence: TGTGCCAGCAGTATTACCGATCGCTCCTACAATGAGCAGTTCTTC. Translating gives CASSITDRSYNEQFF. This chain links TRBV12-3 or TRBV12-4 with TRBJ2-1; no clear D gene. The V and J ends lost 5 bases and 0 bases respectively, with 11 bases between them. The CDR3 sequence is 15 residues long.

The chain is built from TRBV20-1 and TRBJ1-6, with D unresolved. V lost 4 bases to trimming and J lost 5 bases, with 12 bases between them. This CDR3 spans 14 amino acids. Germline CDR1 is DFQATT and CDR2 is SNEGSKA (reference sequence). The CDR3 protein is CSAIRQANNSPLHF. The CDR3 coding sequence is TGCAGTGCTATTCGGCAGGCAAATAATTCACCCCTCCACTTT.

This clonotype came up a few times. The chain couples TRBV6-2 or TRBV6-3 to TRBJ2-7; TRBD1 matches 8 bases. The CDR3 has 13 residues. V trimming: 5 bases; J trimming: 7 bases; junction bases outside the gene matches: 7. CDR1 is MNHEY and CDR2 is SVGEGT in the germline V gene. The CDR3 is CASSPRTGREQYF. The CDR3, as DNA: TGTGCCAGCAGTCCCCGGACAGGGAGGGAGCAGTACTTC.

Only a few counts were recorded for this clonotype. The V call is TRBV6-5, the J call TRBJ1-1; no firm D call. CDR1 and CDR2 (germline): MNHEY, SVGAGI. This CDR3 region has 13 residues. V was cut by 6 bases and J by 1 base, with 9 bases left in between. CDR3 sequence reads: CASRGASNTEAFF. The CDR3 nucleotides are TGTGCCAGCAGGGGAGCTTCGAACACTGAAGCTTTCTTT.

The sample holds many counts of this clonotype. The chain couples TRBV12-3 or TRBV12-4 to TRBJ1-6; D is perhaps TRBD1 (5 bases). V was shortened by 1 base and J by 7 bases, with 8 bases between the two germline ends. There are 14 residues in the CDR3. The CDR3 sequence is CASSLGQSNSPLHF. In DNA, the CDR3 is TGTGCCAGCAGTTTAGGACAGTCCAATTCACCCCTCCACTTT.

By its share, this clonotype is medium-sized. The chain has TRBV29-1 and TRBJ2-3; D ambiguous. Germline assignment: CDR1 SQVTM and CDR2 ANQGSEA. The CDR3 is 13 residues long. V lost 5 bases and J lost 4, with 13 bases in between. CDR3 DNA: TGCAGCGTTACCGACCGCGAGGCAGATACGCAGTATTTT. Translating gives CSVTDREADTQYF.

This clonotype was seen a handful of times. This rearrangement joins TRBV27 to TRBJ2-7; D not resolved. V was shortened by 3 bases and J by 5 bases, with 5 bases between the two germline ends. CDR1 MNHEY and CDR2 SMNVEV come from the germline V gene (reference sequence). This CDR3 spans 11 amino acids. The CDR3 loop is CASSFGNEQYF. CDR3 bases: TGTGCCAGCAGTTTTGGAAACGAGCAGTACTTC.

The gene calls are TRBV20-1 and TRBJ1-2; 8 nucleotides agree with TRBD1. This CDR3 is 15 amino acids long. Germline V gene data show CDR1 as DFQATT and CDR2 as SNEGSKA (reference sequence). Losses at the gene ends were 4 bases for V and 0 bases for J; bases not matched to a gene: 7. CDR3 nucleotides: TGCAGTGCTAATCCCGACAGGGGAGCTAACTATGGCTACACCTTC. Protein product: CSANPDRGANYGYTF.

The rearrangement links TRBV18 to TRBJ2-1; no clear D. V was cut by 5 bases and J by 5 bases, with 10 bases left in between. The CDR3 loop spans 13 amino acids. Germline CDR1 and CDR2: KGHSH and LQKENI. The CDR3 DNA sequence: TGTGCCAGCTCAAAGACTGATAACAATGAGCAGTTCTTC. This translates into CASSKTDNNEQFF.